This is a list of T cell receptor beta chains from one sample in a study of naive and memory T cell subsets. Each CDR3 protein is one row after TCRdb ran MiXCR on the 5' RACE reads. The sample has 57,000 or so distinct CDR3 sequences; around 7.3% are singletons. The receptors were gathered from a male donor in good health. Both conserved end residues are part of each CDR3. The D gene is left open where the match is weak. Expanded clones get a size class; other rows say once, few or many, or leave the size out.

d_gene,abundance,j_gene,v_gene,CDR3nt,CDR3aa
TRBD1,-,TRBJ1-4,TRBV20-1,TGCAGTGCCCACAGACAGGGCAGGAATAATGAAAAACTGTTTTTT,CSAHRQGRNNEKLFF
-,few,TRBJ1-2,TRBV9,TGTGCCAGCAGCGCCAGCTGGCTCCTTCCGGGATACAACTATGGCTACACCTTC,CASSASWLLPGYNYGYTF
-,many,TRBJ1-3,TRBV6-5,TGTGCCAGCAGAGAGGGCGCGGGAAACACCATATATTTT,CASREGAGNTIYF
-,many,TRBJ1-2,TRBV29-1,TGCAGCGCCAGAGGGACGCCTAACTATGGCTACACCTTC,CSARGTPNYGYTF
-,few,TRBJ2-7,TRBV6-2/TRBV6-3,TGTGCCAGCAGTTACTCGGAACGGACTGTGGGGCTCGAGCAGTACTTC,CASSYSERTVGLEQYF
TRBD2,many,TRBJ2-2,TRBV5-1,TGCGCCAGCAGCTTGACCCTAGCGGGAGGGGACACCGGGGAGCTGTTTTTT,CASSLTLAGGDTGELFF
-,few,TRBJ2-7,TRBV6-5,TGTGCCAGCAGTTACTCGACAGGTTACGGGTACGAGCAGTACTTC,CASSYSTGYGYEQYF
-,many,TRBJ2-7,TRBV14,TGTGCCAGCACCCTGTCGGGGGCTCTCGAGCAGTACTTC,CASTLSGALEQYF
TRBD2,many,TRBJ2-7,TRBV27,TGTGCCAGCAGTTTTTCTAGCGGGTCCACCTACGAGCAGTACTTC,CASSFSSGSTYEQYF
TRBD1,many,TRBJ1-2,TRBV5-1,TGCGCCAGCAGCTTTGAGGCAGGGACAGTAGTTAACTATGGCTACACCTTC,CASSFEAGTVVNYGYTF